A selection of T cell receptor beta chains follows, all from one sample in a study of blood T cell repertoires in COVID-19. This table comes from immunoSEQ multiplex PCR, and its TCRdb copy is limited to in-frame clones, with some not included. The sample shows under 400,000 clones, around 87% of them seen only once. The specimen was peripheral blood. All receptors come from a man between 18 and 35 years old with active or convalescent COVID-19. The CDR3 runs from the conserved cysteine through the conserved F or W. The D gene is left open where the match is weak.

CDR3aa: CASGDGEQYF
j_gene: TRBJ2-7
d_gene: -
len: 10
v_gene: TRBV7-2

CDR3aa: CASSFTSGVTDTQYF
j_gene: TRBJ2-3
d_gene: TRBD2
len: 15
v_gene: TRBV5-1

CDR3aa: CASSLRQGAFTEAFF
j_gene: TRBJ1-1
d_gene: TRBD1
len: 15
v_gene: TRBV6-5

CDR3aa: CASSGTGWGNIQYF
j_gene: TRBJ2-4
d_gene: -
len: 14
v_gene: TRBV9

CDR3aa: CASSPGVPYGYTF
j_gene: TRBJ1-2
d_gene: -
len: 13
v_gene: TRBV28

CDR3aa: CASSPQTGRTEAFF
j_gene: TRBJ1-1
d_gene: TRBD1
len: 14
v_gene: TRBV14

CDR3aa: CASSLRDGGGYEQYF
j_gene: TRBJ2-7
d_gene: TRBD2
len: 15
v_gene: TRBV7-8

CDR3aa: CASSTGGVPEAFF
j_gene: TRBJ1-1
d_gene: -
len: 13
v_gene: TRBV5-1

CDR3aa: CASSLSTQVYGYTF
j_gene: TRBJ1-2
d_gene: -
len: 14
v_gene: TRBV7-9

CDR3aa: CASSFAPTGGFETAPYNEQFF
j_gene: TRBJ2-1
d_gene: TRBD1
len: 21
v_gene: TRBV27

CDR3aa: CASSFTGPGNQPQHF
j_gene: TRBJ1-5
d_gene: -
len: 15
v_gene: TRBV5-6

CDR3aa: CSVEGGANYGYTF
j_gene: TRBJ1-2
d_gene: -
len: 13
v_gene: TRBV29-1

CDR3aa: CAWSRGNPSNQPQHF
j_gene: TRBJ1-5
d_gene: -
len: 15
v_gene: TRBV30

CDR3aa: CASSGGQEVNVQYF
j_gene: TRBJ2-7
d_gene: TRBD1
len: 14
v_gene: TRBV25-1

CDR3aa: CASSQATSRAYEQYF
j_gene: TRBJ2-7
d_gene: -
len: 15
v_gene: TRBV14

CDR3aa: CASSLDPSYGYTF
j_gene: TRBJ1-2
d_gene: -
len: 13
v_gene: TRBV7-2

CDR3aa: CASRGITGDPFF
j_gene: TRBJ1-4
d_gene: TRBD1
len: 12
v_gene: TRBV27

CDR3aa: CASSFDRGRISYGYTF
j_gene: TRBJ1-2
d_gene: TRBD1
len: 16
v_gene: TRBV7-2

CDR3aa: CASSRRGSGRYEQYF
j_gene: TRBJ2-7
d_gene: TRBD2
len: 15
v_gene: TRBV3-1/TRBV3-2

CDR3aa: CASSLHGRNTEAFF
j_gene: TRBJ1-1
d_gene: -
len: 14
v_gene: TRBV28

CDR3aa: CASSLGEDGYTF
j_gene: TRBJ1-2
d_gene: -
len: 12
v_gene: TRBV11-1

CDR3aa: CASSARDTDGEAFF
j_gene: TRBJ1-1
d_gene: -
len: 14
v_gene: TRBV9

CDR3aa: CASSVAPMWQGGYEQYF
j_gene: TRBJ2-7
d_gene: -
len: 17
v_gene: TRBV9

CDR3aa: CAGQGLAEAFF
j_gene: TRBJ1-1
d_gene: TRBD1
len: 11
v_gene: TRBV30

CDR3aa: CASSPVADTNYGYTF
j_gene: TRBJ1-2
d_gene: -
len: 15
v_gene: TRBV4-2

CDR3aa: CASSQVAGAEAFF
j_gene: TRBJ1-1
d_gene: -
len: 13
v_gene: TRBV3-1/TRBV3-2

CDR3aa: CASSPVGLYNEQFF
j_gene: TRBJ2-1
d_gene: -
len: 14
v_gene: TRBV4-2

CDR3aa: CASSVDSYQPQHF
j_gene: TRBJ1-5
d_gene: -
len: 13
v_gene: TRBV6-4

CDR3aa: CASSSRQGRSSGYTF
j_gene: TRBJ1-2
d_gene: -
len: 15
v_gene: TRBV5-6

CDR3aa: CASSEVNSPLHF
j_gene: TRBJ1-6
d_gene: -
len: 12
v_gene: TRBV19

CDR3aa: CASSRPAGPFNEQFF
j_gene: TRBJ2-1
d_gene: TRBD2
len: 15
v_gene: TRBV3-1/TRBV3-2

CDR3aa: CATSLGGQGYEQYF
j_gene: TRBJ2-7
d_gene: TRBD1
len: 14
v_gene: TRBV15

CDR3aa: CASSFGTGSGNTIYF
j_gene: TRBJ1-3
d_gene: TRBD1
len: 15
v_gene: TRBV11-2

CDR3aa: CASSRFGLAGEPGELFF
j_gene: TRBJ2-2
d_gene: TRBD2
len: 17
v_gene: TRBV5-4

CDR3aa: CASSQGGGPYEQYF
j_gene: TRBJ2-7
d_gene: TRBD1
len: 14
v_gene: TRBV3-1/TRBV3-2

CDR3aa: CASSLDWGGRVYGYTF
j_gene: TRBJ1-2
d_gene: -
len: 16
v_gene: TRBV7-9

CDR3aa: CASSLSPAGSNSPLHF
j_gene: TRBJ1-6
d_gene: -
len: 16
v_gene: TRBV5-5

CDR3aa: CASRETGNSDGYTF
j_gene: TRBJ1-2
d_gene: TRBD1
len: 14
v_gene: TRBV7-2

CDR3aa: CASSLYQGLTDTQYF
j_gene: TRBJ2-3
d_gene: -
len: 15
v_gene: TRBV7-2

CDR3aa: CASRKTGGNQPQHF
j_gene: TRBJ1-5
d_gene: TRBD1
len: 14
v_gene: TRBV27

CDR3aa: CASSPKGQSNEQFF
j_gene: TRBJ2-1
d_gene: TRBD1
len: 14
v_gene: TRBV18

CDR3aa: CATSEHRGDSNQPQHF
j_gene: TRBJ1-5
d_gene: -
len: 16
v_gene: TRBV24-1

CDR3aa: CASSSQGSGANVLTF
j_gene: TRBJ2-6
d_gene: -
len: 15
v_gene: TRBV5-1

CDR3aa: CASSQSTDTQYF
j_gene: TRBJ2-3
d_gene: -
len: 12
v_gene: TRBV27

CDR3aa: CASSPTGLAGTDTQYF
j_gene: TRBJ2-3
d_gene: TRBD2
len: 16
v_gene: TRBV18